A single sample gave rise to the 20 T cell receptor beta chains below, sequenced in a study of T cell clonotyping in hematopoietic cell transplantation. Sequencing used immunoSEQ multiplex PCR; TCRdb keeps in-frame clones, though not all of them. The sample yields fewer than 80,000 clones, 90% to 95% seen once. What was sequenced was peripheral blood mononuclear cells. These receptors all stem from a man aged 50-60 years in good health. Some clones in this sample may be carry-over from other donors' samples.

This clone has only one observation. This chain links TRBV25-1 with TRBJ1-5; D gene ambiguous. Germline-derived CDR1 and CDR2 are MGHDK and SYGVNS. V lost 1 base and J lost 1, with 8 bases in between. This CDR3 spans 15 amino acids. The CDR3 loop reads CASSESRSSNQPQHF. DNA for the CDR3: TGTGCCAGCAGTGAATCTAGGAGCAGCAATCAGCCCCAGCATTTT.

This clone was detected once. This rearrangement joins TRBV5-1 to TRBJ2-2; the D gene is possibly TRBD1 (5 bases). Trimming removed 0 bases from V and 6 bases from J, with 9 bases in between. CDR3 length equals 14 residues. Germline assignment: CDR1 SGHRS and CDR2 YFSETQ. CDR3 nucleotides: TGCGCCAGCAGCTTGGACAGGCTCGCCGGGGAGCTGTTTTTT. It specifies CASSLDRLAGELFF.

V and J are TRBV6-1 and TRBJ2-6, with D perhaps matching TRBD1 or TRBD2 (5 bases each). The germline gives CDR1 MNHNS, CDR2 SASEGT. The V and J ends lost 1 base and 4 bases respectively, with 8 bases between them. The CDR3 runs 15 residues. The CDR3, as DNA: TGTGCCAGCAGTGAAGGGGGGTCCGGGGCCAACGTCCTGACTTTC. Translated: CASSEGGSGANVLTF.

V and J are TRBV9 and TRBJ1-1, with 8 bases lining up with TRBD1. CDR1 is SGDLS and CDR2 is YYNGEE in the germline V gene. The CDR3 length is 14 residues. V gave up 0 bases and J gave up 8 bases; unmatched junction bases: 6. CDR3 residues: CASSVDGRGREAFF. CDR3 nucleotides: TGTGCCAGCAGCGTAGATGGCAGGGGGCGCGAAGCTTTCTTT.

V is TRBV5-1 and J is TRBJ1-1, with D hard to call. Trimming removed 0 bases at V and 7 bases at J, with 13 bases between. This CDR3 region has 14 residues. In germline, CDR1 is SGHRS, CDR2 YFSETQ. The CDR3, as DNA: TGCGCCAGCAGCTTGGGACAAGAAGTAGTTGAAGCTTTCTTT. It codes for CASSLGQEVVEAFF.

A word on this clone: At one end, the junction sequence differs from germline, possibly due to a read error. V usage is TRBV5-1 and J usage is TRBJ1-6; D not resolved. This CDR3 region has 12 residues. The V gene's germline CDR1 is SGHRS and CDR2 YFSETQ. CDR3 protein: CASSSNNSPLHF. In DNA form, the CDR3 reads TGCGCCAGCAGCTCCAATAATTCACCCCTCCACTTT.

The table lists this clone with a count of one. This chain uses TRBV27 with TRBJ1-5; 8 bases fit TRBD1. The length of the CDR3 is 13 residues. Germline V CDR1 and CDR2: MNHEY, SMNVEV (reference sequence). V trimming: 2 bases; J trimming: 15 bases; junction bases outside the gene matches: 9. The CDR3 spells CASSLEGRQGWHF. DNA for the CDR3: TGTGCCAGCAGTTTAGAGGGTAGACAGGGGTGGCATTTT.

The V call is TRBV14, the J call TRBJ2-1; 9 nucleotides align to TRBD2. CDR1 is SGHDN and CDR2 is FVKESK in the germline V gene. V shed 9 bases and J 2 bases; nucleotides not matched to a gene: 8. The CDR3 contains 15 residues. In DNA, the CDR3 is TGTGCCAGTCGTGACCTAGCGGGACCCTACAATGAGCAGTTCTTC. Residues: CASRDLAGPYNEQFF.

The chain uses TRBV5-1 and TRBJ1-1, with a tentative D call TRBD1 (5 bases). CDR1 and CDR2 from the germline V gene are SGHRS and YFSETQ. Trimming pared 0 bases from V and 0 bases from J, leaving 9 bases between. The CDR3 length is 15 residues. CDR3 bases: TGCGCCAGCAGCTTGGAGTGGGGCCTGAACACTGAAGCTTTCTTT. Translating it yields CASSLEWGLNTEAFF.

The rearrangement links TRBV5-4 to TRBJ2-7, with no clear D. Germline CDR1 reads SGHNT; CDR2 reads YYREEE (reference sequence). The CDR3 loop spans 13 amino acids. Trimming left V 3 bases short and J 0 bases short, with 7 bases between. The CDR3 region is CASSSPDSYEQYF. In DNA, the CDR3 is TGTGCCAGCAGCTCCCCCGACTCCTACGAGCAGTACTTC.

The chain combines TRBV29-1 with TRBJ2-7; D uncertain. CDR3 length: 13 amino acids. Germline CDR1 SQVTM, CDR2 ANQGSEA. V dropped 4 bases and J dropped 7 bases, with 17 bases sitting between them. CDR3 sequence reads: CSVALTGILEQYF. CDR3 nucleotides: TGCAGCGTTGCACTGACTGGGATCCTTGAGCAGTACTTC.

The V call is TRBV5-6, the J call TRBJ2-7, with TRBD1 matching over 9 bases. The CDR3 loop spans 15 amino acids. Germline loops: CDR1 SGHDT, CDR2 YYEEEE. V shed 0 bases and J 7 bases; nucleotides not matched to a gene: 8. CDR3 in DNA: TGTGCCAGCAGCTTGGGGTGGACAGGGGTTAGGGAGCAGTACTTC. Its translation: CASSLGWTGVREQYF. Variable domain in full (rest from reference TRBV5-6 and TRBJ2-7): DAGVTQSPTHLIKTRGQQVTLRCSPKSGHDTVSWYQQALGQGPQFIFQYYEEEERQRGNFPDRFSGHQFPNYSSELNVNALLLGDSALYLCASSLGWTGVREQYFGPGTRLTVT.

This rearrangement joins TRBV5-1 to TRBJ2-7, with 7 positions matching TRBD1. This CDR3 is built from 16 residues. Germline V CDR1 and CDR2: SGHRS, YFSETQ. Unmatched junction bases numbered 8, after V lost 0 bases and J lost 2 bases. The CDR3 here is CASSLEENRGAYEQYF. The CDR3 DNA reads TGCGCCAGCAGCTTGGAGGAGAACAGGGGCGCCTACGAGCAGTACTTC.

This sequence joins TRBV7-2 and TRBJ1-4; D is unclear. CDR1 is SGHTA, CDR2 FQGNSA, per germline. This CDR3 has 14 amino acids. Trimming removed 1 base at V and 4 bases at J, with 7 bases between. The chain's CDR3 is CASSLVQSNEKLFF. Written as DNA, the CDR3 is TGTGCCAGCAGCTTAGTGCAAAGTAATGAAAAACTGTTTTTT.

The chain joins TRBV5-1 to TRBJ1-4; D is possibly TRBD1 (6 bases). The CDR3 spans 16 residues. V was pared by 4 bases and J by 3 bases, with 16 bases between. The germline V gene encodes CDR1 SGHRS and CDR2 YFSETQ. CDR3 sequence: CASSLLPTGSNEKLFF. The CDR3 coding sequence is TGCGCCAGCAGCCTGTTGCCAACAGGGTCTAATGAAAAACTGTTTTTT.

J is TRBJ2-7 and V is TRBV19, with 10 bases fitting TRBD2. The CDR3 loop spans 15 amino acids. Germline CDR1 reads LNHDA; CDR2 reads SQIVND (reference sequence). V lost 3 bases to trimming and J lost 5 bases; unmatched junction nucleotides: 7. The CDR3 coding sequence is TGTGCCAGTAGTATCGGGCCTAGCGGGAGTAACGAGCAGTACTTC. Translating it yields CASSIGPSGSNEQYF.

The chain joins TRBV28 to TRBJ1-1; 8 positions match TRBD1. V lost 6 bases and J lost 7; bases outside the gene matches: 13. CDR3 length: 15 residues. Germline V gives CDR1 MDHEN, CDR2 SYDVKM. This chain's CDR3 is CASSDPRGRDIEAFF. In nucleotides, the CDR3 is TGTGCCAGCAGCGATCCCAGGGGGCGGGATATTGAAGCTTTCTTT.

V and J are TRBV2 and TRBJ1-4; perhaps TRBD1 as D (5 bases). V was pared by 5 bases and J by 6 bases, with 22 bases between. The CDR3 contains 17 residues. Germline V CDR1 and CDR2: SNHLY, FYNNEI. CDR3 region: CASSTTPRWGEDEKLFF. The CDR3 region has the DNA TGTGCCAGCAGTACCACACCGAGATGGGGGGAGGATGAAAAACTGTTTTTT.

DNA of the CDR3: TGTGCCATCACCGCCGGGACAGATACGAACACCGGGGAGCTGTTTTTT. Translation gives CAITAGTDTNTGELFF. The chain links TRBV10-3 to TRBJ2-2; TRBD1 aligns across 7 bases. The length of the CDR3 is 16 residues. J was trimmed by 0 bases and V by 7 bases; bases with no gene match: 8. Looked up from germline, CDR1 is ENHRY and CDR2 is SYGVKD.

The chain is built from TRBV5-1 and TRBJ2-5; D is uncertain. CDR3 size: 12 residues. The germline CDR1 and CDR2 sequences are SGHRS and YFSETQ. Trimming cost V 4 bases and J 3 bases, with 7 bases left between them. Here the CDR3 reads CASSQREETQYF. The DNA of the CDR3 is TGCGCCAGCAGCCAAAGGGAAGAGACCCAGTACTTC.